The rows below give T cell receptor beta chains drawn from one sample of a study of blood T cell repertoires in COVID-19. Sequencing used immunoSEQ multiplex PCR; TCRdb keeps in-frame clones, though not all of them. The profile shows about 83,000 clones, roughly four fifths of them singletons. Sequenced material: peripheral blood. The receptors here all came from a woman older than 75 with active or convalescent COVID-19. Each CDR3 is given with its conserved first and last residue. The order of the fields is J gene, D gene, V gene, clone size, CDR3 DNA, CDR3 protein. D genes are given only for firm matches. Clone size, where shown, is once, few, many, or a class for clones that have expanded.

j_gene: TRBJ1-1; d_gene: TRBD1; v_gene: TRBV18; abundance: -; CDR3nt: TGTGCCAGCTCGTTCGGGACAGGGTTGTTGAACACTGAAGCTTTCTTT; CDR3aa: CASSFGTGLLNTEAFF
j_gene: TRBJ2-5; d_gene: -; v_gene: TRBV12-3/TRBV12-4; abundance: many; CDR3nt: TGTGCCAGCAGTCCCCTAGGACATCCGAGGTACTTC; CDR3aa: CASSPLGHPRYF
j_gene: TRBJ1-5; d_gene: -; v_gene: TRBV6-2/TRBV6-3; abundance: few; CDR3nt: TGTGCCAGCAGTTCGGCAGGGGATTGGGGTCAGCCCCAGCATTTT; CDR3aa: CASSSAGDWGQPQHF
j_gene: TRBJ2-2; d_gene: -; v_gene: TRBV21-1; abundance: -; CDR3nt: TGTGCCAGCAGCCCGTCCGGGACAGGGGACACCGGGGAGCTGTTTTTT; CDR3aa: CASSPSGTGDTGELFF
j_gene: TRBJ2-1; d_gene: TRBD2; v_gene: TRBV18; abundance: -; CDR3nt: TGTGCCAGCTCCCTTACAGGACTAGCGGGGGAGAATGAGCAGTTCTTC; CDR3aa: CASSLTGLAGENEQFF
j_gene: TRBJ1-2; d_gene: -; v_gene: TRBV30; abundance: -; CDR3nt: TGTGCCTGGACCAGGGCAGCCTATGGCTACACCTTC; CDR3aa: CAWTRAAYGYTF
j_gene: TRBJ2-7; d_gene: TRBD2; v_gene: TRBV20-1; abundance: -; CDR3nt: TGCAGTGCTAGAGATATAAGCGGGGGGGCCTTC; CDR3aa: CSARDISGGAF
j_gene: TRBJ1-2; d_gene: -; v_gene: TRBV2; abundance: -; CDR3nt: TGTGCCAGCAGGGGGACTCCAGATGGCTACACCTTC; CDR3aa: CASRGTPDGYTF
j_gene: TRBJ2-3; d_gene: -; v_gene: TRBV9; abundance: -; CDR3nt: TGTGCCAGCAGCGTCCCAGGGTCGGTCACAGATACGCAGTATTTT; CDR3aa: CASSVPGSVTDTQYF
j_gene: TRBJ2-5; d_gene: TRBD1; v_gene: TRBV5-1; abundance: -; CDR3nt: TGCGCCAGCAGCTTGGGGACAGGGTGGGAGACCCAGTACTTC; CDR3aa: CASSLGTGWETQYF
j_gene: TRBJ1-2; d_gene: -; v_gene: TRBV27; abundance: -; CDR3nt: TGTGCCAGCAGTTTAGGCGGATCAGGGGATGGCTACACCTTC; CDR3aa: CASSLGGSGDGYTF
j_gene: TRBJ2-7; d_gene: -; v_gene: TRBV10-3; abundance: -; CDR3nt: TGTGCCATCAGTGAGGGAGTTCCCGAGCAGTACTTC; CDR3aa: CAISEGVPEQYF
j_gene: TRBJ2-3; d_gene: TRBD2; v_gene: TRBV4-1; abundance: -; CDR3nt: TGCGCCAGCAGCCCCATAGCGGGGAGCACAGATACGCAGTATTTT; CDR3aa: CASSPIAGSTDTQYF
j_gene: TRBJ1-5; d_gene: TRBD1; v_gene: TRBV19; abundance: -; CDR3nt: TGTGCCAGTAGTATCTTACCAGGGGGAATGGCCCAGCATTTT; CDR3aa: CASSILPGGMAQHF